Listed here is a single T cell receptor beta chain. These data originate in a study of blood T cell repertoires in COVID-19. Study at large: Samples taken during acute and convalescent COVID-19 were collected in the United States, Italy and Spain. The analysed material was cDNA or gDNA that came from T cells, B-cell-depleted T cells, or PBMCs.

Per the study methods: Scientists estimated how many nucleated cells there were by amplifying reference gene primers. Assay used: immunoSEQ multiplex PCR; TCRdb lists only in-frame clones, some missing. Clone size and the V and J calls come from that table; the DNA yielded D and trimming. The profile shows 300,000 to 400,000 clones, approximately 88% of them singletons. The specimen sequenced was peripheral blood. The TCR originated in a woman aged 45-60 years with active or convalescent COVID-19.

CDR3: CASSSGTSGVEQFF. The CDR3, as DNA: TGTGCCAGCAGCTCCGGGACTAGCGGGGTTGAGCAGTTCTTC. The chain couples TRBV7-3 to TRBJ2-1; TRBD2 agrees at 13 bases. Germline V gene data show CDR1 as SGHTA and CDR2 as FQGTGA. The trim removed 4 bases at V and 9 bases at J, leaving 3 bases unmatched. The length of the CDR3 is 14 residues.